This is a list of T cell receptor beta chains from one sample in a study of response to subunit inactivated influenza vaccine. In TCRdb, the RT-PCR reads were re-called with MiXCR into one record per CDR3 protein. The sample yields roughly 790,000 distinct CDR3 sequences, 21% seen once. Specimen: PBMCs from blood, collected 5 days after vaccination. Receptors originate from a man aged 50-60 years who received an inactivated influenza vaccine. Both conserved end residues are part of each CDR3. Each record gives: J gene, clone size, D gene, V gene, CDR3 protein, CDR3 DNA. The D gene is left open where the match is weak. A clone size is listed for some rows: how often the clone was seen (once, few, many), or a class if it is expanded.

>TRBJ1-2|-|-|TRBV7-6
CASSLSSGAYGYTF
TGTGCCAGCAGCTTAAGTTCAGGAGCCTATGGCTACACCTTC
>TRBJ2-7|few|-|TRBV12-3/TRBV12-4
CASRLSGGSYEQYF
TGTGCCAGCAGGCTTAGCGGAGGGTCCTACGAGCAGTACTTC
>TRBJ2-7|many|-|TRBV4-2
CASSQDPTIPAPYYEQYF
TGTGCCAGCAGCCAAGACCCGACCATTCCAGCGCCATACTACGAGCAGTACTTC
>TRBJ2-7|-|-|TRBV7-2
CASSFRWSNEQYF
TGTGCCAGCAGCTTTCGGTGGTCTAACGAGCAGTACTTC
>TRBJ2-1|few|TRBD2|TRBV20-1
CSARTSGGVSYNEQFF
TGCAGTGCTCGGACTAGCGGGGGGGTCTCCTACAATGAGCAGTTCTTC
>TRBJ1-1|many|-|TRBV12-3/TRBV12-4
CASSLRGSTEAFF
TGTGCCAGCAGTTTGAGGGGGAGCACTGAAGCTTTCTTT
>TRBJ2-7|-|-|TRBV4-3
CASSQDDRLGGRYEQYF
TGCGCCAGCAGCCAAGATGATCGGCTCGGGGGTAGGTACGAGCAGTACTTC
>TRBJ2-7|-|TRBD2|TRBV4-2
CASSQVTSGTYEQYF
TGTGCCAGCAGCCAAGTTACTAGCGGGACATACGAGCAGTACTTC
>TRBJ2-2|-|TRBD1|TRBV11-2
CASSLRTGVWPGELFF
TGTGCCAGCAGCTTAAGGACAGGGGTGTGGCCCGGGGAGCTGTTTTTT
>TRBJ2-5|-|-|TRBV6-2/TRBV6-3
CASRKEPEGTQYF
TGTGCCAGCAGGAAGGAACCGGAGGGGACCCAGTACTTC
>TRBJ2-7|-|TRBD2|TRBV7-8
CASSLDRLAGYYEQYF
TGTGCCAGCAGCTTAGACCGACTAGCGGGGTACTACGAGCAGTACTTC
>TRBJ2-5|few|-|TRBV10-3
CAISESGGRSQETQYF
TGTGCCATCAGTGAGTCGGGGGGACGGAGCCAAGAGACCCAGTACTTC
>TRBJ2-4|-|-|TRBV12-3/TRBV12-4
CASTLGLAKNIQYF
TGTGCCAGCACCCTCGGACTAGCCAAAAACATTCAGTACTTC
>TRBJ1-1|-|-|TRBV29-1
CSAAETVNTEAFF
TGCAGCGCAGCCGAGACAGTGAACACTGAAGCTTTCTTT
>TRBJ2-5|few|TRBD2|TRBV12-3/TRBV12-4
CASSSTSGGDQETQYF
TGTGCCAGCAGTTCCACTAGCGGGGGAGATCAAGAGACCCAGTACTTC
>TRBJ2-7|many|TRBD2|TRBV5-1
CASSLGTSGGGYEQYF
TGCGCCAGCAGCTTGGGGACTAGCGGAGGGGGGTACGAGCAGTACTTC
>TRBJ2-6|-|-|TRBV12-3/TRBV12-4
CASSLWGQPSGANVLTF
TGTGCCAGCAGTTTATGGGGACAACCCTCTGGGGCCAACGTCCTGACTTTC
>TRBJ1-5|few|-|TRBV29-1
CSVGQVDQPQHF
TGCAGCGTTGGGCAGGTCGATCAGCCCCAGCATTTT
>TRBJ2-5|-|TRBD2|TRBV7-2
CASSLGTSGPETQYF
TGTGCCAGCAGCTTAGGGACTAGCGGTCCGGAGACCCAGTACTTC
>TRBJ2-1|many|-|TRBV20-1
CSVPSGPAYNEQFF
TGCAGTGTACCGAGTGGGCCCGCCTACAATGAGCAGTTCTTC
>TRBJ2-3|few|-|TRBV20-1
CSARWAGTDTQYF
TGCAGTGCTAGGTGGGCCGGGACAGATACGCAGTATTTT
>TRBJ2-2|-|-|TRBV9
CASSVAVLTGELFF
TGTGCCAGCAGCGTAGCCGTACTCACCGGGGAGCTGTTTTTT
>TRBJ2-1|-|-|TRBV27
CASSPQTGRLYNEQFF
TGTGCCAGCAGTCCCCAGACAGGGAGGCTCTACAATGAGCAGTTCTTC
>TRBJ2-1|-|-|TRBV3-1
CASSQGTVYNEQFF
TGTGCCAGCAGCCAAGGGACAGTCTACAATGAGCAGTTCTTC
>TRBJ2-3|-|TRBD2|TRBV6-1
CASTNEREGHPDTQYF
TGTGCCAGCACCAACGAGCGGGAGGGCCACCCAGATACGCAGTATTTT
>TRBJ2-2|few|-|TRBV7-6
CASSLRQNYTGELFF
TGTGCCAGCAGCTTGAGACAGAATTACACCGGGGAGCTGTTTTTT
>TRBJ2-5|-|-|TRBV5-1
CASSLAGGVGQETQYF
TGCGCCAGCAGCTTGGCTGGGGGAGTCGGCCAAGAGACCCAGTACTTC
>TRBJ2-7|few|TRBD1|TRBV3-1
CASSPTGAVGHEQYF
TGTGCCAGCAGCCCGACAGGGGCGGTGGGTCACGAGCAGTACTTC
>TRBJ1-2|-|-|TRBV4-1
CASSQAQGNGYTF
TGCGCCAGCAGCCAAGCCCAGGGTAATGGCTACACCTTC
>TRBJ1-2|few|TRBD1|TRBV12-3/TRBV12-4
CASRRDSSYYGYTF
TGTGCCAGCAGAAGGGACAGTTCCTACTATGGCTACACCTTC
>TRBJ2-1|-|TRBD2|TRBV6-6
CASGEGSYNEQFF
TGTGCCAGCGGGGAGGGGTCCTACAATGAGCAGTTCTTC
>TRBJ2-1|-|TRBD2|TRBV28
CASRGAGSNNEQFF
TGTGCCAGCAGAGGAGCGGGGAGTAACAATGAGCAGTTCTTC
>TRBJ2-3|few|TRBD2|TRBV7-2
CASSLGLAGSTQYF
TGTGCCAGCAGCCTGGGACTAGCGGGATCTACGCAGTATTTT
>TRBJ2-5|many|-|TRBV9
CASSVGGGLETQYF
TGTGCCAGCAGCGTAGGAGGGGGGCTTGAGACCCAGTACTTC
>TRBJ2-3|few|-|TRBV5-1
CASSSTQGLWDTQYF
TGCGCCAGCAGCTCGACCCAGGGGCTTTGGGATACGCAGTATTTT
>TRBJ2-1|-|TRBD2|TRBV7-9
CASSKRLAGGGYNEQFF
TGTGCCAGCAGCAAAAGACTAGCGGGAGGAGGCTACAATGAGCAGTTCTTC
>TRBJ2-1|-|-|TRBV4-1
CASSPGRGAAYNEQFF
TGCGCCAGCAGCCCCGGTAGGGGGGCGGCCTACAATGAGCAGTTCTTC
>TRBJ2-7|few|-|TRBV20-1
CSAGWTGGGGEQYF
TGCAGTGCTGGCTGGACAGGAGGGGGGGGCGAGCAGTACTTC
>TRBJ2-1|-|-|TRBV18
CASSDMGQGRLQFF
TGTGCCAGCTCGGACATGGGTCAGGGACGACTTCAATTCTTC
>TRBJ1-5|-|TRBD1|TRBV12-3/TRBV12-4
CASSSPDRGSQPQHF
TGTGCCAGCAGTTCCCCAGACAGGGGAAGTCAGCCCCAGCATTTT
>TRBJ2-5|-|-|TRBV20-1
CSASRGAEETQYF
TGCAGTGCTAGTCGGGGGGCCGAGGAGACCCAGTACTTC
>TRBJ2-7|few|-|TRBV7-8
CASSLAGGTHYEQYF
TGTGCCAGCAGCTTAGCTGGGGGGACCCACTACGAGCAGTACTTC
>TRBJ2-5|many|TRBD2|TRBV4-1
CASSQLFMKREGPETQYF
TGCGCCAGCAGCCAATTGTTTATGAAGCGGGAGGGCCCGGAGACCCAGTACTTC
>TRBJ1-2|few|-|TRBV4-3
CASSQVQGYYGYTF
TGCGCCAGCAGCCAAGTCCAGGGGTATTATGGCTACACCTTC
>TRBJ2-2|few|-|TRBV4-3
CASSQGRGRTGELFF
TGCGCCAGCAGCCAAGGCCGGGGAAGAACCGGGGAGCTGTTTTTT
>TRBJ2-7|few|-|TRBV28
CASRLGWVPSSYEQYF
TGTGCCAGCAGACTTGGATGGGTGCCCAGCTCCTACGAGCAGTACTTC
>TRBJ2-5|-|-|TRBV24-1
CATSDPRGEGETQYF
TGTGCCACCAGTGATCCCCGTGGCGAAGGGGAGACCCAGTACTTC
>TRBJ2-7|-|-|TRBV2
CASSVREVFYEQYF
TGTGCCAGCAGTGTGCGCGAAGTTTTCTACGAGCAGTACTTC
>TRBJ1-1|few|TRBD1|TRBV7-4
CASSLVRGRGTEAFF
TGTGCCAGCAGCTTAGTCAGGGGGCGAGGCACTGAAGCTTTCTTT
>TRBJ2-3|-|TRBD2|TRBV4-2
CASNPSGKAGARSTDTQYF
TGTGCCAGCAACCCCTCCGGGAAAGCGGGGGCCAGAAGCACAGATACGCAGTATTTT
>TRBJ2-7|many|TRBD1|TRBV20-1
CSARVGGGSYEQYF
TGCAGTGCTAGAGTAGGGGGCGGGTCCTACGAGCAGTACTTC
>TRBJ2-7|-|-|TRBV4-3
CASSLDGRTAYEQYF
TGCGCCAGCAGCCTTGACGGTAGGACAGCCTACGAGCAGTACTTC
>TRBJ2-7|-|TRBD2|TRBV29-1
CSVAQLAEQYF
TGCAGCGTTGCCCAACTAGCGGAGCAGTACTTC